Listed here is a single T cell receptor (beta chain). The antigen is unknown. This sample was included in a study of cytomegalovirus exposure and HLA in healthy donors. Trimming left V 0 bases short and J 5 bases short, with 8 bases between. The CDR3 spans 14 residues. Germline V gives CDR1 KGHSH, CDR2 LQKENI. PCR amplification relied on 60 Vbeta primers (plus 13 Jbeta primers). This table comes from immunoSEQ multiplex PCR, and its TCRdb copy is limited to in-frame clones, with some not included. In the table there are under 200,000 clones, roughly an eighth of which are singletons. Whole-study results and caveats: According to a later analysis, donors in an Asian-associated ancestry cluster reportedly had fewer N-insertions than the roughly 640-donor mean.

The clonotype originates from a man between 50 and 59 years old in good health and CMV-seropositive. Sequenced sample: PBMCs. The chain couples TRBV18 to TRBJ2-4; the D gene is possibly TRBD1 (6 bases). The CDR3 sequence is CASSPPYRENIQYF. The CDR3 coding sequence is TGTGCCAGCTCACCACCGTACAGGGAAAACATTCAGTACTTC.